The 4 T cell receptor beta chains in this list originate from one sample, sequenced in a study of blood T cell repertoires in COVID-19. Some clones are missing from TCRdb's copy, which holds only in-frame ones; the method was immunoSEQ multiplex PCR. The sample has around 330,000 clones; around 89% are singletons. Sequenced input: peripheral blood. The receptors were gathered from a woman aged 50 to 60 with active or convalescent COVID-19.

This sequence joins TRBV7-3 and TRBJ2-1; tentatively, D is TRBD1 (6 bases). CDR1 SGHTA and CDR2 FQGTGA come from the germline V gene. The CDR3 extends over 18 amino acids. V was pared by 1 base and J by 0 bases, with 16 bases between. For the CDR3, the DNA is TGTGCCAGCAGCTTAAAGGGGCCGGGCAGGGGCTCCTACAATGAGCAGTTCTTC. It encodes CASSLKGPGRGSYNEQFF. The whole variable domain, remainder taken from reference TRBV7-3 and TRBJ2-1, is GAGVSQTPSNKVTEKGKYVELRCDPISGHTALYWYRQSLGQGPEFLIYFQGTGAADDSGLPNDRFFAVRPEGSVSTLKIQRTERGDSAVYLCASSLKGPGRGSYNEQFFGPGTRLTVL.

V is TRBV5-6 and J is TRBJ1-2, with 12 bases matching TRBD1. V shed 5 bases, J shed 5 bases, and the junction held 13 bases outside the gene matches. CDR1 is SGHDT, CDR2 YYEEEE, per germline. There are 17 residues in the CDR3. As DNA, the CDR3 is TGTGCCAGCAGTGTACGCGGGACAGGGGGCCAAGGGTATGGCTACACCTTC. It is translated as CASSVRGTGGQGYGYTF.

As to this clone: This CDR3 is also generated by other DNA sequences in the sample. The genes are TRBV6-5 and TRBJ1-1; D is ambiguous. Between the trimmed V and J ends, which lost 0 bases and 0 bases, there was a span of 8 bases. Germline CDR1 and CDR2: MNHEY and SVGAGI. This CDR3 spans 15 amino acids. CDR3 sequence reads: CASSYSWQMNTEAFF. CDR3 bases: TGTGCCAGCAGTTACTCATGGCAGATGAACACTGAAGCTTTCTTT.

This rearrangement joins TRBV6-6 to TRBJ2-7; maybe TRBD1 (5 bases). The CDR3 runs 15 residues. Trimming removed 4 bases at V and 0 bases at J, with 13 bases between. Germline CDR1 MNHNY, CDR2 SVGAGI (reference sequence). The CDR3 bases are TGTGCCAGCAGTTCTCCAGGGTTGGGCTCCTACGAGCAGTACTTC. Amino acid sequence: CASSSPGLGSYEQYF.